The rows below give T cell receptor beta chains drawn from one sample of a study of blood T cell repertoires in COVID-19. TCRdb's copy holds only in-frame clones and misses some; the assay was immunoSEQ multiplex PCR. The sample holds 250,000 to 350,000 clones; approximately 88% are singletons and the top ten take about 1%. The sequenced sample was PBMCs or T cells enriched from blood (not recorded which). These TCRs come from a woman in her 30s who had recovered from COVID-19. Each CDR3 is given with its conserved first and last residue. Each record gives: J gene, V gene, D gene, clone size, CDR3 DNA, CDR3 protein. D genes are given only for firm matches. A clone size is listed for some rows: how often the clone was seen (once, few, many), or a class if it is expanded.

TRBJ2-1 | TRBV3-1/TRBV3-2 | - | - | TGTGCCAGCAGCCAAGAGGTTGGCCGGAGCTCCTACAATGAGCAGTTCTTC | CASSQEVGRSSYNEQFF
TRBJ1-1 | TRBV10-3 | TRBD1 | once | TGTGCCATCACCAGGGGGGAAGGCACTGAAGCTTTCTTT | CAITRGEGTEAFF
TRBJ1-1 | TRBV5-1 | TRBD1 | - | TGCGCCAGCAGCTCCCAAGGACAGGGGAGCACTGAAGCTTTCTTT | CASSSQGQGSTEAFF
TRBJ2-5 | TRBV7-2 | - | - | TGTGCCAGCAGCCAAATGACAGGTCTGGAGACCCAGTACTTC | CASSQMTGLETQYF
TRBJ1-5 | TRBV29-1 | - | - | TGCAGCGTTGAAGCCGACAGAAATCAGCCCCAGCATTTT | CSVEADRNQPQHF
TRBJ2-7 | TRBV2 | - | few | TGTGCCAGCAGTGATATTGTCAGCGCCTACGAGCAGTACTTC | CASSDIVSAYEQYF
TRBJ2-7 | TRBV3-1/TRBV3-2 | TRBD2 | - | TGTGCCAGCAGCCAAGGCACTAGCGGGCTCTACGAGCAGTACTTC | CASSQGTSGLYEQYF
TRBJ2-1 | TRBV21-1 | - | - | TGTGCCAGCAGCAAATTTACGGGACACTACAATGAGCAGTTCTTC | CASSKFTGHYNEQFF
TRBJ2-5 | TRBV5-4 | TRBD2 | - | TGTGCCAGCAGCGCTGGACTAGCGGGAGTGGAGACCCAGTACTTC | CASSAGLAGVETQYF
TRBJ2-3 | TRBV7-2 | - | - | TGTGCCAGCAGCTTAGCCCCCAAGCCAGATACGCAGTATTTT | CASSLAPKPDTQYF
TRBJ2-1 | TRBV7-6 | - | - | TGTGCCAGCAGCTTATCAACTTCCAATGAGCAGTTCTTC | CASSLSTSNEQFF
TRBJ2-7 | TRBV19 | - | - | TGTGCCAGTAGTAAAATAAAGGGGTACGAGCAGTACTTC | CASSKIKGYEQYF
TRBJ1-2 | TRBV7-2 | TRBD1 | - | TGTGCCAGCAGCCCCGGGACAGGGATCGGCTACACCTTC | CASSPGTGIGYTF
TRBJ1-4 | TRBV9 | TRBD1 | - | TGTGCCAGCAGCGCCACCGGGACAGGGGGGGGAAAACTGTTTTTT | CASSATGTGGGKLFF
TRBJ1-2 | TRBV12-5 | - | once | TGTGCTAGTGGTTTGGGGGTGACAGGTCGGACGTCATTC | CASGLGVTGRTSF
TRBJ2-7 | TRBV5-6 | - | few | TGTGCCAGCAGCTTGGCCGGGGTTCGCGGTACCTACGAGCAGTACTTC | CASSLAGVRGTYEQYF
TRBJ1-3 | TRBV27 | - | - | TGTGCCAGCAGTTTAGCAGGGGTTGGAAACACCATATATTTT | CASSLAGVGNTIYF
TRBJ2-7 | TRBV24-1 | - | - | TGTGCCACCAGTGACCCCACGTCTACGTCCTACGAGCAGTACTTC | CATSDPTSTSYEQYF
TRBJ2-1 | TRBV7-3 | TRBD2 | - | TGTGCCAGCAGCTTAGGACTAGCGGGGGCCTACAATGAGCAGTTCTTC | CASSLGLAGAYNEQFF
TRBJ1-5 | TRBV19 | - | - | TGTGCCAGTAGTACCACGCGGTCGTCACGAAATCAGCCCCAGCATTTT | CASSTTRSSRNQPQHF
TRBJ1-2 | TRBV7-9 | - | - | TGTGCCAGCAGCTTATACAGGGAGTATGGCTACACCTTC | CASSLYREYGYTF
TRBJ2-2 | TRBV10-1 | TRBD1 | - | TGCGCCAGCAGTGCTGACAGGGGGTTGTCCGGGGAGCTGTTTTTT | CASSADRGLSGELFF
TRBJ2-7 | TRBV5-1 | TRBD2 | - | TGCGCCAGCAGCTTTGGACTAGCGGGAGGACTCTCCTACGAGCAGTACTTC | CASSFGLAGGLSYEQYF
TRBJ2-1 | TRBV27 | - | few | TGTGCCAGCAGTGTTTCGGTAGCCTCCTACAATGAGCAGTTCTTC | CASSVSVASYNEQFF
TRBJ1-2 | TRBV5-1 | - | - | TGCGCCAGCAGCCCGACCGGGGATCTAGATGGCTACACCTTC | CASSPTGDLDGYTF
TRBJ2-2 | TRBV7-2 | TRBD2 | - | TGTGCCAGCAGCTTTAGTACTAGCGGGAGGAGGGACACCGGGGAGCTGTTTTTT | CASSFSTSGRRDTGELFF
TRBJ2-7 | TRBV5-4 | TRBD1 | - | TGTGCCAGCAGCTCACGGGACAGGGATTACGAGCAGTACTTC | CASSSRDRDYEQYF
TRBJ1-5 | TRBV27 | - | - | TGTGCCAGCAGTTTGTCCATGAGGTGGGGCAATCAGCCCCAGCATTTT | CASSLSMRWGNQPQHF
TRBJ1-1 | TRBV5-4 | - | - | TGTGCCAGCAGCTTGGACAGGAATGAGCCCAATGAAGCTTTCTTT | CASSLDRNEPNEAFF
TRBJ2-1 | TRBV27 | - | - | TGTGCCAGCAGTCTCTCAGACGGGGATAATGAGCAGTTCTTC | CASSLSDGDNEQFF
TRBJ2-3 | TRBV3-1/TRBV3-2 | TRBD2 | - | TGTGCCAGCAGCCAAGTTGCTAGCGGGACGAACACAGATACGCAGTATTTT | CASSQVASGTNTDTQYF
TRBJ1-3 | TRBV28 | - | once | TGTGCCAGCCTCGACAGAAGCTCTGGAAACACCATATATTTT | CASLDRSSGNTIYF
TRBJ1-1 | TRBV28 | TRBD1 | few | TGTGCCAGGAGTGTGCGGGACAGTCAAGCTGAAGCTTTCTTT | CARSVRDSQAEAFF
TRBJ2-3 | TRBV5-1 | - | - | TGCGCCAGCAGCTTAGACCTACCGGGAGATACGCAGTATTTT | CASSLDLPGDTQYF
TRBJ1-1 | TRBV5-1 | - | once | TGCGCCAGCAGCTTGGCCGGCGACAGGTTAAACACTGAAGCTTTCTTT | CASSLAGDRLNTEAFF
TRBJ1-6 | TRBV28 | TRBD1 | - | TGTGCCAGCAGGCTCGGGACAGGGAGGCGATCCTATAATTCACCCCTCCACTTT | CASRLGTGRRSYNSPLHF
TRBJ1-1 | TRBV15 | - | - | TGTGCCACCAGCAGAGAAGCGGGGCAAGGGAGCGAAGCTTTCTTT | CATSREAGQGSEAFF
TRBJ1-2 | TRBV6-5 | - | - | TGTGCCAGCAGTTACCTTCGGGGTGGGGTCTATGGCTACACCTTC | CASSYLRGGVYGYTF
TRBJ1-5 | TRBV11-3 | - | - | TGTGCCAGCAGCTTAAACTCAGGGGACCAGCCCCAGCATTTT | CASSLNSGDQPQHF
TRBJ2-7 | TRBV28 | - | - | TGTGCCAGCAGTTTCTCCAGGGCGTCTGGGGAGCAGTACTTC | CASSFSRASGEQYF
TRBJ2-7 | TRBV27 | - | - | TGTGCCAGCAGTTTGCGTCAGGGTTATCGCGAGCAGTACTTC | CASSLRQGYREQYF
TRBJ2-7 | TRBV7-2 | - | once | TGTGCCAGCAGCTTATGGGCCAGACAGCAGTACTTC | CASSLWARQQYF
TRBJ2-1 | TRBV9 | - | - | TGTGCCAGCAGCGTAGAAGGCAGGGATTACAATGAGCAGTTCTTC | CASSVEGRDYNEQFF
TRBJ2-1 | TRBV7-6 | TRBD2 | - | TGTGCCAGCAGTTACGGACTAGCTGGAAGGAGATCCTACAATGAGCAGTTCTTC | CASSYGLAGRRSYNEQFF
TRBJ1-4 | TRBV5-1 | - | - | TGCGCCAGCAGGACAGCAAAAGATGAAAAACTGTTTTTT | CASRTAKDEKLFF
TRBJ1-3 | TRBV28 | - | - | TGTGCCAGCAGTACCGCAATTATAGGACGAGGGGGAAACACCATATATTTT | CASSTAIIGRGGNTIYF
TRBJ2-1 | TRBV7-3 | TRBD2 | - | TGTGCCAGCAGCTTAAACGGCGGGGGGGCCCCCTACAATGAGCAGTTCTTC | CASSLNGGGAPYNEQFF
TRBJ2-5 | TRBV7-2 | TRBD2 | - | TGTGCCAGCAGCTTAGAGGGGGGGACTAGCGGGAGCTTTGAGACCCAGTACTTC | CASSLEGGTSGSFETQYF
TRBJ1-2 | TRBV12-5 | - | - | TGTGCTAGTGGTTTGGACAGGCGTGGCGGCTACACCTTC | CASGLDRRGGYTF
TRBJ1-2 | TRBV20-1 | - | - | TGCAGTGCTACGGGAAGGAAGGGCTACACCTTC | CSATGRKGYTF
TRBJ1-4 | TRBV19 | - | - | TGTGCCAGTAGTGGAGGGATGGAACTCCTTAATGAAAAACTGTTTTTT | CASSGGMELLNEKLFF
TRBJ1-4 | TRBV11-2 | TRBD1 | - | TGTGCCAGCAGCTTAGTTGGGACAGAGAATGAAAAACTGTTTTTT | CASSLVGTENEKLFF
TRBJ1-1 | TRBV6-2/TRBV6-3 | TRBD1 | - | TGTGCCAGCAGTTTCCCAAATCCCGACAGGGCGTATGGAGCTTTCTTT | CASSFPNPDRAYGAFF